This entry lists 15 T cell receptor beta chains sequenced from one sample in a study of T cell responses to AZD1222 COVID-19 vaccine (dated by TCRdb to the early 2020s). Interpreted using the paper, the time point label stands for: baseline before first vaccination. Library preparation was by the immunoSEQ multiplex PCR assay. Not all clones reach the TCRdb copy of this immuneACCESS table, which keeps in-frame sequences only. Checked studies attribute under half of the gap to unresolved V genes and leave the rest unexplained. The sample records some 130,000 clones, roughly 93% of which are singletons. Jointly, the top ten make up approximately 3.4% of the sample. The specimen was peripheral blood, collected on day 0 of AZD1222 vaccination. The source is an adult in good health.

J is TRBJ1-1 and V is TRBV6-5, with 8 bases identical to TRBD1. V was pared by 5 bases and J by 1 base, with 6 bases of the junction left unmatched. The CDR3 is 15 amino acids. In germline, CDR1 is MNHEY, CDR2 SVGAGI. The CDR3 sequence: CASSHPGTGNTEAFF. The CDR3 DNA sequence: TGTGCCAGCAGTCATCCCGGGACAGGGAACACTGAAGCTTTCTTT.

The DNA of the CDR3 is TGCGCCAGCAGCTTCCGCAGGGGTGGTGGGATGAACACTGAAGCTTTCTTT. Translating it yields CASSFRRGGGMNTEAFF. The J gene is TRBJ1-1, the V gene TRBV5-1; tentative D call: TRBD1 (6 bases). Germline V gene lookup returns CDR1 SGHRS and CDR2 YFSETQ. The CDR3 has 17 residues. The V end was cut by 2 bases, the J end by 0 bases, with 17 bases between. The full variable domain, rest sourced from reference TRBV5-1 and TRBJ1-1, is KAGVTQTPRYLIKTRGQQVTLSCSPISGHRSVSWYQQTPGQGLQFLFEYFSETQRNKGNFPGRFSGRQFSNSRSEMNVSTLELGDSALYLCASSFRRGGGMNTEAFFGQGTRLTVV.

This chain connects TRBV13 to TRBJ1-2, with D unresolved. Germline loops: CDR1 PRHDT, CDR2 FYEKMQ (reference sequence). The CDR3 contains 13 residues. V lost 5 bases and J lost 8, with 15 bases in between. The DNA of the CDR3 is TGTGCCAGCAGCCCAGGCTCCCGAAACGGCTACACCTTC. Protein product: CASSPGSRNGYTF.

The chain carries TRBV6-1 and TRBJ2-7; D is possibly TRBD1 (6 bases). In germline, CDR1 is MNHNS, CDR2 SASEGT. With 0 bases removed from V and 4 bases from J, the gap between germline ends came to 10 bases. The CDR3 length is 14 residues. CDR3 sequence: CASSEARGWYEQYF. In DNA form, the CDR3 reads TGTGCCAGCAGTGAAGCGAGGGGGTGGTACGAGCAGTACTTC.

This clone was recorded once. This sequence joins TRBV4-2 and TRBJ2-3; 7 positions agree with TRBD2. The CDR3 has 15 residues. With V trimmed by 0 bases and J by 3 bases, 3 bases remained unmatched. The germline V gene encodes CDR1 LGHNA and CDR2 YNFKEQ. CDR3 amino acids: CASSQDTAGTDTQYF. The CDR3 DNA is TGTGCCAGCAGCCAAGATACAGCGGGAACAGATACGCAGTATTTT.

The chain joins TRBV6-5 to TRBJ2-1; unclear D gene. V lost 6 bases to trimming and J lost 9 bases, with 15 bases between them. This CDR3 is built from 13 residues. Germline lookup yields CDR1 MNHEY and CDR2 SVGAGI. CDR3 loop: CASSRSRWGEQFF. DNA of the CDR3: TGTGCCAGCAGCCGGAGTAGGTGGGGTGAGCAGTTCTTC.

This rearrangement joins TRBV5-1 to TRBJ2-2, with 9 bases aligning to TRBD1. This CDR3 has 18 amino acids. The J segment lost 1 base and the V segment lost 1 base, leaving 8 bases of the junction unmatched. Looked up from germline, CDR1 is SGHRS and CDR2 is YFSETQ. The CDR3 nucleotides are TGCGCCAGCAGCTTGAGAAGTTGGGGACAGGGGAACACCGGGGAGCTGTTTTTT. Its translation: CASSLRSWGQGNTGELFF.

The V gene is TRBV27, the J gene TRBJ2-7; D gene ambiguous. The V gene's germline CDR1 is MNHEY and CDR2 SMNVEV (reference sequence). V shed 5 bases and J shed 0 bases, with 8 bases lying between them. This CDR3 is built from 13 residues. CDR3 sequence reads: CASSRSNSYEQYF. DNA of the CDR3: TGTGCCAGCAGTCGGTCAAACTCCTACGAGCAGTACTTC.

The rearrangement joins TRBV7-6 to TRBJ2-1; 7 bases line up with TRBD2. Trimming took 5 bases from V and 5 from J; bases not matched to a gene: 3. The CDR3 is 13 residues long. Germline CDR1 is SGHVS and CDR2 is FNYEAQ. CDR3 sequence reads: CASSTGLNNEQFF. CDR3 nucleotide sequence: TGTGCCAGCAGCACGGGACTAAACAATGAGCAGTTCTTC.

The gene calls are TRBV7-3 and TRBJ2-7; 11 bases line up with TRBD1. The CDR3 covers 13 residues. The V and J ends lost 5 bases and 7 bases, in that order; junction bases with no gene match: 4. From germline, CDR1 is SGHTA and CDR2 FQGTGA. CDR3 residues: CASSPGTGGEQYF. CDR3 nucleotide sequence: TGTGCCAGCAGCCCCGGGACAGGGGGTGAGCAGTACTTC. Full variable domain (rest looked up from reference TRBV7-3 and TRBJ2-7): GAGVSQTPSNKVTEKGKYVELRCDPISGHTALYWYRQSLGQGPEFLIYFQGTGAADDSGLPNDRFFAVRPEGSVSTLKIQRTERGDSAVYLCASSPGTGGEQYFGPGTRLTVT.

V usage is TRBV2 and J usage is TRBJ2-3, with 7 positions matching TRBD2. V lost 7 bases and J lost 2; bases outside the gene matches: 3. Germline values: CDR1 SNHLY, CDR2 FYNNEI. There are 13 residues in the CDR3. CDR3 in amino acids: CASKSGNTDTQYF. CDR3 DNA sequence: TGTGCCAGCAAGAGCGGGAACACAGATACGCAGTATTTT.

In regard to this clone: Other nucleotide sequences from this sample produce the same CDR3. The chain combines TRBV29-1 with TRBJ1-1; D unresolved. Between the trimmed V and J ends, which lost 4 bases and 1 base, there was a span of 4 bases. The CDR3 runs 11 residues. Germline CDR1 reads SQVTM; CDR2 reads ANQGSEA. The CDR3 region has the DNA TGCAGCGTTGCTCGGAACACTGAAGCTTTCTTT. Translation: CSVARNTEAFF.

V gene TRBV10-1 combines with J gene TRBJ1-5; D is ambiguous. V lost 4 bases, J lost 6 bases, and 13 bases lay in between. The CDR3 contains 14 residues. Germline-derived CDR1 and CDR2 are WNHNN and SYGVQD (reference sequence). The CDR3 loop is CASSAPERTQPQHF. In DNA form, the CDR3 reads TGCGCCAGCAGTGCGCCAGAACGAACTCAGCCCCAGCATTTT.

The chain carries TRBV6-7 and TRBJ1-3; D gene ambiguous. TRBV6-7 is flagged as an ORF with uncertain function. Between the trimmed V and J ends, which lost 7 bases and 4 bases, there was a span of 5 bases. The CDR3 runs 11 residues. CDR3 in DNA: TGTGCCAGCAAAACGGGAAACACCATATATTTT. Encoded protein: CASKTGNTIYF.

In its sample, this clone was seen once. V and J are TRBV7-2 and TRBJ2-3, with a tentative D call TRBD2 (6 bases). The CDR3 has 14 amino acids. Between the trimmed V and J ends, which lost 1 base and 5 bases, there was a span of 10 bases. From germline, CDR1 is SGHTA and CDR2 FQGNSA. The CDR3: CASSLGGRQDTQYF. Written as DNA, the CDR3 is TGTGCCAGCAGCTTAGGAGGGAGGCAAGATACGCAGTATTTT.